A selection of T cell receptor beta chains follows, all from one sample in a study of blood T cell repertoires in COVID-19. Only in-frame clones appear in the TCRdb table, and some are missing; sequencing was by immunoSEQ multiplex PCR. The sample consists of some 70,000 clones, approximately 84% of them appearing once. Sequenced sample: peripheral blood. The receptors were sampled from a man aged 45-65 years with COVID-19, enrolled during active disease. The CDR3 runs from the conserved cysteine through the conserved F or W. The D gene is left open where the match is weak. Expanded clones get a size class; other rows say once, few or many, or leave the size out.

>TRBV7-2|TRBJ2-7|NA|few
TGTGCCAGCAGCTTAAAATCGGACTCATCCTACGAGCAGTACTTC
CASSLKSDSSYEQYF
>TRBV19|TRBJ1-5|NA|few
TGTGCCAGCCTCAGAGAGGTGGGCAATCAGCCCCAGCATTTT
CASLREVGNQPQHF
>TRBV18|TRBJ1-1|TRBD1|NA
TGTGCCAGCTCGCACAGGGGAACTGAAGCTTTCTTT
CASSHRGTEAFF
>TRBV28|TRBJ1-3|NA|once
TGTGCCAGCAGTTTAAACAGGCCCTCTGGAAACACCATATATTTT
CASSLNRPSGNTIYF
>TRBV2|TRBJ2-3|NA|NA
TGTGCCAGCAGTGCCATGCTTCCGGGACTCCCTCCCGGGGATACGCAGTATTTT
CASSAMLPGLPPGDTQYF
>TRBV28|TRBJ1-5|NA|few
TGTGCCAGCAATACAGGCCTCTATCGGCCCCAGCATTTT
CASNTGLYRPQHF
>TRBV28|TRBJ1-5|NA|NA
TGTGCCAGCAGTTTATTACAGTTCAATCAGCCCCAGCATTTT
CASSLLQFNQPQHF
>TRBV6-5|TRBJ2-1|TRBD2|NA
TGTGCCAGCAACCCGACTAGCGGGAGATCACGTGAGCAGTTCTTC
CASNPTSGRSREQFF
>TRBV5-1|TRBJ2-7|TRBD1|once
TGCGCCAGCAGCTTAGGGAGGACAGGGGTCGAGCAGTACTTC
CASSLGRTGVEQYF
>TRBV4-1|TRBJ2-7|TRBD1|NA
TGCGCCAGCAGCCAAGGAGGACAGGCTGGTCCGTTCCCATCCTACGAGCAGTACTTC
CASSQGGQAGPFPSYEQYF
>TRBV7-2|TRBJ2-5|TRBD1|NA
TGTGCCAGCAGCTCAGGAGCGGACAGGGGGAGACCCCAGTACTTC
CASSSGADRGRPQYF
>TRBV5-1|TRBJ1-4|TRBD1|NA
TGCGCCAGCAGCCGCAGGGGACAGGCAACTAATGAAAAACTGTTTTTT
CASSRRGQATNEKLFF
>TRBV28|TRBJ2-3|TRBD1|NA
TGTGCACTGGGACAGCAGAACACAGATACGCAGTATTTT
CALGQQNTDTQYF
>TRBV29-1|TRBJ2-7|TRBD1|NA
TGCAGCGCCCGGACAGGGGATGGGGACGAGCAGTACTTC
CSARTGDGDEQYF
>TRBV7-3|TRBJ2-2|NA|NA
TGTGCCAGCAGCCTACTGACAGGCCCCGGGACGGACACCGGGGAGCTGTTTTTT
CASSLLTGPGTDTGELFF
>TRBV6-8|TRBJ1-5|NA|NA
TGTGCCAGCAGTACCCGGGACACCAATCAGCCCCAGCATTTT
CASSTRDTNQPQHF
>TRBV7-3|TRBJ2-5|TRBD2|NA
TGTGCCAGCAGCCCTCACGCGGGAGCAGTCGAGACCCAGTACTTC
CASSPHAGAVETQYF
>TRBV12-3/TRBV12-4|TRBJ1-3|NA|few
TGTGCCAGCAGTCCAGGTGCTGGAAACACCATATATTTT
CASSPGAGNTIYF
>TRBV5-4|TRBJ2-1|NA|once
TGTGCCGCGCAGAGGGCGACCTCGGGGATTTACAATGAGCAGTTCTTC
CAAQRATSGIYNEQFF
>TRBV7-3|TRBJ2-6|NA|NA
TGTGCCAGCAGCCCCCGGGCAGGGGTTTTTTCTGGGGCCAACGTCCTGACTTTC
CASSPRAGVFSGANVLTF